These T cell receptor beta chains were read from a single sample in a study of CD8 T cells in Susac syndrome. One entry per CDR3 protein results from TCRdb running MiXCR on the immunoSEQ multiplex PCR reads. Here the sample spans more than 150,000 distinct CDR3 sequences, 90% to 95% being singletons. Input material: CD8+ T cells from PBMCs. These receptors came from a human donor with multiple sclerosis. CDR3s include the opening cysteine and the closing phenylalanine or tryptophan. The D gene is left open where the match is weak. Expanded clones are given a class, and other clones once, few, many or no size at all.

CDR3 DNA | CDR3 protein | J gene | V gene | clone size | D gene
TGTGCCAGCAGCCTACGGATGGCGGACAGGGACAATGAGCAGTTCTTC | CASSLRMADRDNEQFF | TRBJ2-1 | TRBV9 | - | TRBD1
TGTGCCAGCAGCCATGAGGACAGCTCCTACGAGCAGTACTTC | CASSHEDSSYEQYF | TRBJ2-7 | TRBV3-1 | - | -
TGTGCCAGCAGCCAGCGAGTAGGGGAAGCTTTCTTT | CASSQRVGEAFF | TRBJ1-1 | TRBV14 | - | -
TGCAGTGCTGGGGGACGGGCGAGCTCCTACAATGAGCAGTTCTTC | CSAGGRASSYNEQFF | TRBJ2-1 | TRBV20-1 | - | -
TGTGCCAGTACATACAGGGGCAGCAATCAGCCCCAGCATTTT | CASTYRGSNQPQHF | TRBJ1-5 | TRBV19 | once | TRBD1
TGCAGCGTTGCAAACACAGGGGTTAGCTCCTACGAGCAGTACTTC | CSVANTGVSSYEQYF | TRBJ2-7 | TRBV29-1 | - | TRBD1
TGTGCCAGCAGCTCACATCCCCGTAGCGGGGGTACCTACGAGCAGTACTTC | CASSSHPRSGGTYEQYF | TRBJ2-7 | TRBV7-9 | - | TRBD2
TGTGCCAGCAGCGTATCGAGGGCAGGGAGTCACTATGGCTACACCTTC | CASSVSRAGSHYGYTF | TRBJ1-2 | TRBV9 | - | -
TGCAGCTTCACTCCCAGGGAAACCGCCTACGAGCAGTACTTC | CSFTPRETAYEQYF | TRBJ2-7 | TRBV29-1 | - | -
TGTGCCAGCAGCGTAGGCCAAGCTAGCACAGATACGCAGTATTTT | CASSVGQASTDTQYF | TRBJ2-3 | TRBV9 | - | -
TGTGCCAGCAGTTACTTAAGTTCCTACAATGAGCAGTTCTTC | CASSYLSSYNEQFF | TRBJ2-1 | TRBV6-6 | - | -
TGCAGTGCTAGAGTCACCGCGGCAGGGTACTACAATGAGCAGTTCTTC | CSARVTAAGYYNEQFF | TRBJ2-1 | TRBV20-1 | - | -
TGTGCCAGCAGCTCCCGACAGGGCGGCGAGCAGTACTTC | CASSSRQGGEQYF | TRBJ2-7 | TRBV9 | - | TRBD1
TGTGCCAGCAGTTTATCCTCAACCTACGAGCAGTACTTC | CASSLSSTYEQYF | TRBJ2-7 | TRBV27 | - | -
TGTGCCAGCAGTTCCCGAACCAGGGACCTGAACACTGAAGCTTTCTTT | CASSSRTRDLNTEAFF | TRBJ1-1 | TRBV27 | - | -
TGCAGTGCTAGAGATCCAACTAGCGGTAGCTCCTACGAGCAGTACTTC | CSARDPTSGSSYEQYF | TRBJ2-7 | TRBV20-1 | - | TRBD2
TGTGCCACCAGCAGAGATCGGGGGCCAAGTCACGAGCAGTACTTC | CATSRDRGPSHEQYF | TRBJ2-7 | TRBV15 | - | -
TGTGCCAGCAGTGATGGGACTAGCGGGGGGGATCCCTACGAGCAGTACTTC | CASSDGTSGGDPYEQYF | TRBJ2-7 | TRBV25-1 | - | TRBD2
TGCAGTGCTAGTGCTAGCGGGGGGTACAACTCCTACGAGCAGTACTTC | CSASASGGYNSYEQYF | TRBJ2-7 | TRBV20-1 | - | TRBD2
TGTGCCAGCAGCCAGTCAGGGGCCCTCTATAGCAATCAGCCCCAGCATTTT | CASSQSGALYSNQPQHF | TRBJ1-5 | TRBV3-1 | - | -
TGTGCCTGGACCGAAGGGGCCCTAATCTCTGGGGCCAACGTCCTGACTTTC | CAWTEGALISGANVLTF | TRBJ2-6 | TRBV30 | - | -
TGTGCCAGCAGCCAGAACAGGGGGTGCAATCAGCCCCAGCATTTT | CASSQNRGCNQPQHF | TRBJ1-5 | TRBV3-1 | - | TRBD1
TGTGCCACCAGCTCCAGGGGCATTCACCAGCATTTT | CATSSRGIHQHF | TRBJ1-5 | TRBV15 | - | -
TGTGCCAGCAGCCTGTCGGCGGAGGGCACAGATACGCAGTATTTT | CASSLSAEGTDTQYF | TRBJ2-3 | TRBV7-9 | - | -
TGTGCCAGCAGCCGCAACAGGGATGGCTACACCTTC | CASSRNRDGYTF | TRBJ1-2 | TRBV4-2 | once | -
TGTGCCACCAGCCAAGACAGGGTTGGATATGGCTACACCTTC | CATSQDRVGYGYTF | TRBJ1-2 | TRBV15 | - | TRBD1
TGTGCCAGCAGCGTAGACGCAGGGAAAGGTGGCGGCTACACCTTC | CASSVDAGKGGGYTF | TRBJ1-2 | TRBV9 | - | -
TGCAGCATTCGAATTCGGTTTGAACAGGGCTATCAGCCCCAGCATTTT | CSIRIRFEQGYQPQHF | TRBJ1-5 | TRBV29-1 | - | -
TGTGCCAGCAGCCTCGGGACGGTCTACGAGCAGTACTTC | CASSLGTVYEQYF | TRBJ2-7 | TRBV6-2/TRBV6-3 | - | -
TGTGCCAGCACTTCCCTAGGAGTAGCGGGGACTAATGAGCAGTTCTTC | CASTSLGVAGTNEQFF | TRBJ2-1 | TRBV6-6 | once | TRBD2
TGTGCCAGCAGTTTTGGCGGACTAGCTGAAGCTTTCTTT | CASSFGGLAEAFF | TRBJ1-1 | TRBV27 | - | -
TGTGCCAGCAGCTTGGCCTCAGATACGCAGTATTTT | CASSLASDTQYF | TRBJ2-3 | TRBV5-6 | - | -
TGCGCCAGCAGCCAATCGCCGGGTGAGACCTACGAGCAGTACTTC | CASSQSPGETYEQYF | TRBJ2-7 | TRBV4-1 | - | -
TGTGCCACCAGCAGAGACGGACAGGGAGGCAATGAGCAGTTCTTC | CATSRDGQGGNEQFF | TRBJ2-1 | TRBV15 | - | TRBD1
TGTGCCACTGGGGGACAGGGGTCCCACGAGCAGTACTTC | CATGGQGSHEQYF | TRBJ2-7 | TRBV6-5 | - | TRBD1
TGTGCCTTCTCCCCCCAAGCGGATAGCACAGATACGCAGTATTTT | CAFSPQADSTDTQYF | TRBJ2-3 | TRBV15 | - | -
TGTGCCAGCAGCCAAGGACCACAGGGCCACGAGCAGTACTTC | CASSQGPQGHEQYF | TRBJ2-7 | TRBV14 | - | -
TGCAGTGCTAGAGATGACAGCGGGGTTACCTACGAGCAGTACTTC | CSARDDSGVTYEQYF | TRBJ2-7 | TRBV20-1 | - | TRBD2
TGCGCCAGCAGCCAAGATGTGCAGACCTTCTATAGCAATCAGCCCCAGCATTTT | CASSQDVQTFYSNQPQHF | TRBJ1-5 | TRBV4-3 | - | -
TGTGCCAGCAGTCCCTCCGAGGGGCAATTGAACTATGGCTACACCTTC | CASSPSEGQLNYGYTF | TRBJ1-2 | TRBV27 | - | -
TGCGCCAGCAGCTTGGAGGGCGCGGGTAGCAATCAGCCCCAGCATTTT | CASSLEGAGSNQPQHF | TRBJ1-5 | TRBV5-1 | - | -
TGCGCCAGCAGCCCCCCAGAGGGGCCCACTGAAGCTTTCTTT | CASSPPEGPTEAFF | TRBJ1-1 | TRBV5-1 | - | -
TGTGCCAGCAGCTTAAGAGCGGGGAGATACAATGAGCAGTTCTTC | CASSLRAGRYNEQFF | TRBJ2-1 | TRBV7-3 | - | TRBD2
TGTGCCAGCAGGGACGCGCGGACCGTAGGGGCAGATACGCAGTATTTT | CASRDARTVGADTQYF | TRBJ2-3 | TRBV7-9 | - | -
TGTGCCAGCAGCCCCCGGAGACAGGGGGCGGCAGATACGCAGTATTTT | CASSPRRQGAADTQYF | TRBJ2-3 | TRBV9 | - | TRBD1
TGTGCCAGCAGCCCGACCTACAATGAGCAGTTCTTC | CASSPTYNEQFF | TRBJ2-1 | TRBV14 | few | -
TGCGCCAGCAGCTTCGGAACTCCCCACAATGAGCAGTTCTTC | CASSFGTPHNEQFF | TRBJ2-1 | TRBV5-1 | - | -
TGTGCCAGCAGCTCCGGACGCGAGCAGTTCTTC | CASSSGREQFF | TRBJ2-1 | TRBV27 | - | -
TGTGCCAGCAGCTTAGTAGCAGCGGCTAGCACAGATACGCAGTATTTT | CASSLVAAASTDTQYF | TRBJ2-3 | TRBV7-2 | - | -
TGTGCCAGCAACGACAGACTCATGAACACTGAAGCTTTCTTT | CASNDRLMNTEAFF | TRBJ1-1 | TRBV7-9 | - | -
TGTGCCAGCGCGGGCGCCGAGCAGTACTTC | CASAGAEQYF | TRBJ2-7 | TRBV6-2/TRBV6-3 | - | -
TGTGCCAGCAGCCCGGGGGGTCAGCCCCAGCATTTT | CASSPGGQPQHF | TRBJ1-5 | TRBV7-8 | - | -
TGTGCCAGCAGCCAAGAAGGGCTAGTCTACAATGAGCAGTTCTTC | CASSQEGLVYNEQFF | TRBJ2-1 | TRBV3-1 | - | -
TGTGCCAGCAGCTTTAAGGGGGGCCCCACAGATACGCAGTATTTT | CASSFKGGPTDTQYF | TRBJ2-3 | TRBV5-4 | - | -